This T cell receptor (beta chain) was observed in a study of cytotoxic CD8 clonotypes in ibrutinib-treated CLL. The CDR3 contains 16 residues. V lost 1 base, J lost 4 bases, and 3 bases stayed unmatched. Germline assignment: CDR1 SEHNR and CDR2 FQNEAQ (reference sequence). Clones were read by immunoSEQ multiplex PCR, and TCRdb kept only the in-frame ones, dropping some. The table shows about 160,000 clones, with more than 80% occurring only once. Sequencing was performed on PBMCs, taken after 24 months of ibrutinib treatment. The chain couples TRBV7-9 to TRBJ2-1, with 11 bases matching TRBD2. This receptor was obtained from a human donor with chronic lymphocytic leukemia. The CDR3 nucleotides are TGTGCCAGCAGCTTAGGACTAGCGGGGTCTTACAATGAGCAGTTCTTC. Its protein is CASSLGLAGSYNEQFF.